This TCR beta chain was retrieved from a study of T-cell reconstitution after alpha-beta-depleted transplantation in children. The study, taken as a whole, reports: Diversity and T-cell counts at one year after transplant derived mostly from new T cells.

During its preparation, the TCRbeta library received unique molecular identifiers. From the PCR reads, TCRdb called clonotypes with MiXCR, one entry per CDR3 protein. The sample has hundreds of thousands of distinct CDR3 sequences, over 10% seen once. The CDR3 consists of 14 residues. V was pared by 5 bases and J by 3 bases, with 14 bases between. In germline, CDR1 is MNHEY, CDR2 SMNVEV (reference sequence). In the case of this clonotype: What it binds is not known.

The clonotype comes from a male patient between 5 and 17 years old who had a stem cell transplant for acute myeloid leukemia, so the T cells may come from the graft donor. This chain joins TRBV27 and TRBJ2-7, with a possible D match to TRBD2 (6 bases). Specimen: PBMCs, mostly from graft donor cells, collected 360 days after TCRalphabeta/CD19-depleted stem cell transplant. The CDR3 DNA reads TGTGCCAGCAGTATAAGCGGGCGAGGCTACGAGCAGTACTTC. Its translation: CASSISGRGYEQYF.